This entry lists 5 T cell receptor beta chains sequenced from one sample in a study of identical twins. TCRdb re-called the 5' RACE reads with MiXCR, one entry per CDR3 protein. This table holds hundreds of thousands of distinct CDR3 sequences, around 6% found once. Material for sequencing was naive T cells sorted from blood. Receptors originate from a man aged 18 to 29 in good health.

A few counts support this clonotype. CDR3 coding DNA: TGCGCCGGGAAAAAGGGAGGCTACACCTTC. Protein: CAGKKGGYTF. The gene calls are TRBV5-1 and TRBJ1-2; no firm D call. The V gene lost 10 bases and the J gene lost 8 bases, with 12 bases spanning the gap. This CDR3 is 10 amino acids long. The germline V gene encodes CDR1 SGHRS and CDR2 YFSETQ.

This clonotype was found a few times. The chain links TRBV7-6 to TRBJ2-1; tentatively, D is TRBD2 (5 bases). CDR3 length: 14 amino acids. V lost 5 bases, J lost 7 bases, and 15 bases lay in between. Germline CDR1 and CDR2: SGHVS and FNYEAQ. For the CDR3, the DNA is TGTGCCAGCAGCCCCTTTCGGGATACGAATGAGCAGTTCTTC. Protein: CASSPFRDTNEQFF.

This clonotype was seen many times. V gene TRBV5-1 combines with J gene TRBJ2-2; 8 bases are a match to TRBD1. This CDR3 has 17 residues. Germline-derived CDR1 and CDR2 are SGHRS and YFSETQ. V lost 4 bases to trimming and J lost 3 bases; unmatched junction nucleotides: 11. The CDR3 DNA reads TGCGCCAGCAGCCTTACAGGGGGGCTAGCGCACACCGGGGAGCTGTTTTTT. This codes for CASSLTGGLAHTGELFF.

There are a few counts of this clonotype. This chain's CDR3 is CASSWDRDSGNTIYF. In DNA form, the CDR3 reads TGTGCCAGCAGCTGGGACCGCGACTCTGGAAACACCATATATTTT. This chain links TRBV7-2 with TRBJ1-3; possible D gene TRBD1, 5 bases. In germline, CDR1 is SGHTA, CDR2 FQGNSA. The CDR3 loop spans 15 amino acids. V was cut by 4 bases and J by 0 bases, with 10 bases left in between.

The chain links TRBV25-1 to TRBJ2-3; D may match TRBD1 or TRBD2 (5 bases each). With 7 bases removed from V and 4 bases from J, the gap between germline ends came to 12 bases. Germline lookup yields CDR1 MGHDK and CDR2 SYGVNS. The CDR3 sequence is 13 residues long. The CDR3 protein is CASNEGFPDTQYF. The CDR3 DNA is TGTGCCAGCAATGAGGGGTTTCCAGATACGCAGTATTTT.